This passage covers 4 T cell receptor beta chains from one sample sequenced in a study of blood T cell repertoires in COVID-19 (dated by TCRdb to the early 2020s). The library was generated by the immunoSEQ multiplex PCR assay. TCRdb provides this immuneACCESS table in a form limited to in-frame rearrangements. Some clones are lacking; in checked studies, under half of them reflect an unresolved V gene, and why the rest are absent is not known. In all, the sample holds about 330,000 clones, and roughly 86% of those were seen once. The ten largest clones take up over 4% of the sample. Sequencing used PBMCs or T cells enriched from blood (not recorded which). These TCRs come from a woman aged 25 to 39 who had recovered from COVID-19.

This clone was detected a few times. Other DNA sequences of this sample code for an identical CDR3. The chain couples TRBV2 to TRBJ1-2; tentative D call: TRBD1 (6 bases). The CDR3 runs 12 residues. V lost 4 bases and J lost 5, with 8 bases in between. Germline CDR1 SNHLY, CDR2 FYNNEI. The DNA for the CDR3 is TGTGCCAGCAGTGCTCAGGGGTATGGCTACACCTTC. Its protein is CASSAQGYGYTF.

The V and J genes are TRBV5-8 and TRBJ2-3, with D tentatively TRBD1 (5 bases). The V and J ends lost 0 bases and 4 bases respectively, with 12 bases between them. This CDR3 has 15 amino acids. Germline CDR1 reads SGHTS; CDR2 reads YDEGEE. DNA for the CDR3: TGTGCCAGCAGCTTGGTCCTCCAGGGCTCAGATACGCAGTATTTT. Encoded protein: CASSLVLQGSDTQYF.

The chain couples TRBV13 to TRBJ2-7; TRBD1 matches 8 bases. J gave up 2 bases and V 5 bases, and 2 bases lay outside the gene matches. The CDR3 is made up of 13 amino acids. The V gene's germline CDR1 is PRHDT and CDR2 FYEKMQ (reference sequence). In DNA, the CDR3 is TGTGCCAGCAGCCAGGGGGCCGCCTACGAGCAGTACTTC. This translates into CASSQGAAYEQYF.

The rearrangement uses TRBV15 and TRBJ2-2; 10 positions match TRBD2. This CDR3 spans 19 amino acids. Germline CDR1 and CDR2: LNHNV and YYDKDF (reference sequence). The junction had 12 bases not matched to a gene; V was cut back by 1 base and J by 4 bases. The CDR3 DNA follows: TGTGCCACCAGCAGAGCAGTTAGCGGGGGGACTTTTCGCACCGGGGAGCTGTTTTTT. It encodes CATSRAVSGGTFRTGELFF.